This T cell receptor (beta chain) was documented in a study of OX40 agonist ivuxolimab in advanced cancers. General observations from the study: Relative to CD4+, CD8+ T cells held more expanded clones on average.

The data were produced by immunoSEQ multiplex PCR, yet TCRdb's version contains in-frame clones alone and is incomplete. The table includes tens of thousands of clones, nearly 85% detected once. Sampling times: baseline, cycle 4 day 1, cycle 7 day 1. Only one count was recorded for this clone. Its antigen is not known. Germline loops: CDR1 MNHNS, CDR2 SASEGT. The ends lost 0 bases at V and 3 bases at J; junction bases unmatched: 5. This CDR3 is built from 15 residues. This TCR derives from an adult with an advanced solid tumor such as melanoma, head and neck, liver or kidney cancer. This specimen was CD4+ or CD8+ T cells sorted from blood, taken in a trial of the OX40 agonist ivuxolimab. The chain recombines TRBV6-1 with TRBJ2-7, with 7 bases fitting TRBD1. CDR3 bases: TGTGCCAGCAGTGAAGCGGAAGGGGGCCACTACGAGCAGTACTTC. Its protein is CASSEAEGGHYEQYF.